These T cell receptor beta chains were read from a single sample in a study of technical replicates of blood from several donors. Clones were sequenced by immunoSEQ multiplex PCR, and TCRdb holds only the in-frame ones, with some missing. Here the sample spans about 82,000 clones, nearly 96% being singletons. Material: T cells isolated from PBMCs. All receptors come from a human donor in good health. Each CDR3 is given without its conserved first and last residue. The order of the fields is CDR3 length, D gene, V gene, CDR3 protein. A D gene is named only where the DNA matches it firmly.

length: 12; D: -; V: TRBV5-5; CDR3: ASSLDGAYQPQH
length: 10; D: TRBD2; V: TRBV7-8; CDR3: ASASGTYEQY
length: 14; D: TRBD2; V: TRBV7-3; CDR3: ASSLLAGTSTDTQY
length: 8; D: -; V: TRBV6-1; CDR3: ASSDNEQY
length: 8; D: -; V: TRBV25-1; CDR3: ASSRYEQF
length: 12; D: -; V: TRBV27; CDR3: ASSLPTNTGELF
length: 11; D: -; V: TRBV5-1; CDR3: ASSVTVNEKLF
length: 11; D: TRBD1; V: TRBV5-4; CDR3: ASSWTGADGYT
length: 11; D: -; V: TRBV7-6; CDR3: ASSTQGNQPQH
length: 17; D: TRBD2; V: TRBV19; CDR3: ASSDLSTRGKLTGYEQY
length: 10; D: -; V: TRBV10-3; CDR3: AISEISRGYT
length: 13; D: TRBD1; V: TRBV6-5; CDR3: ASSPSSDRGYGYT
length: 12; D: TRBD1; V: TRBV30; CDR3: AWSGRQGLETQY
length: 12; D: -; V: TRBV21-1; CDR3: ASSKGNGGCGYT
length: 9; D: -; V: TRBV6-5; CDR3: ASTQGHEAF
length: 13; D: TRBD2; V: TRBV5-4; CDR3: ASSPRTSLYNEQF
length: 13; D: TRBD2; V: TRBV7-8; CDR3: ASSLGLGLAGEQY
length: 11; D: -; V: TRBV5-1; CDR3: ASSRTELTEAF
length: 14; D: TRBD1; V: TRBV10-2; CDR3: ASSHNLRTGGQPQH
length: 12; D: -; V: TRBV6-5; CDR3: ASSYAPGEGKLF
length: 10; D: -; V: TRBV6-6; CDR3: ASSYSGNTIY
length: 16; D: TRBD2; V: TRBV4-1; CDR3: ASSQEGLAGSLYNEQF
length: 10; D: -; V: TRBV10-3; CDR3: AISESLETQY
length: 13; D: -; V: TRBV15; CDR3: ATSRGREPYNEQF
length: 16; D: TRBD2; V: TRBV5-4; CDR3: ASSLSLAETPSPYEQY
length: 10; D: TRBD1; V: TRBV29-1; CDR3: SVVRGTYGYT
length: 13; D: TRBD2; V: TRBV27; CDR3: ASSLFSGSYNEQF
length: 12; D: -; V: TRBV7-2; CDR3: ASSLSPISGELF
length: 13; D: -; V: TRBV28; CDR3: ASRSTSGVWEKLF
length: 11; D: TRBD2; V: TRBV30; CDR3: AWTSGTPYEQY
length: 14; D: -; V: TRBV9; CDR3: ASSLLSRSSGNTIY
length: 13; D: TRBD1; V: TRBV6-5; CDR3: ASSWDSHANTEAF
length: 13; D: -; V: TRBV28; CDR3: ASSTHRGSYNEQF
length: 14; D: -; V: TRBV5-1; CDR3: ASSGQGIGRDTEAF
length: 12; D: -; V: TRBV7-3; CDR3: ASSLSSVNTEAF
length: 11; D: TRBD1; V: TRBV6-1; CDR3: ASSAGQGVEQF
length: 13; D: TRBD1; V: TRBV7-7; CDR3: ASSLDMDRSTEAF
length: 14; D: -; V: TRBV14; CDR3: ASSQDPGNLNTEAF
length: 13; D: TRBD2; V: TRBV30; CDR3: AWSLGSGAYNEQF
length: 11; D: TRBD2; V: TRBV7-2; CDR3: ASSIFSGSEQF
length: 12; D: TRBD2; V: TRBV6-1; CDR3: ASSVLAGTGELF
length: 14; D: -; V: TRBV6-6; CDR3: ASSPPGHLLDYGYT
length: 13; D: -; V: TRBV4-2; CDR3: ASSQGAGNTGELF
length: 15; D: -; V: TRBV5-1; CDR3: ASSLVLASSYTDTQY
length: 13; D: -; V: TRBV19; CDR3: ASSINGGMGTEAF
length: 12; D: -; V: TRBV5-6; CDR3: ASSEGQPYTEAF
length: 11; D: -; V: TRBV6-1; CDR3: ASSEALRGEAF
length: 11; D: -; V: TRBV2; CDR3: ASSEGRGTEAF
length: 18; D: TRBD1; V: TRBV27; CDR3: ASSLSGPPGQDRTNEKLF